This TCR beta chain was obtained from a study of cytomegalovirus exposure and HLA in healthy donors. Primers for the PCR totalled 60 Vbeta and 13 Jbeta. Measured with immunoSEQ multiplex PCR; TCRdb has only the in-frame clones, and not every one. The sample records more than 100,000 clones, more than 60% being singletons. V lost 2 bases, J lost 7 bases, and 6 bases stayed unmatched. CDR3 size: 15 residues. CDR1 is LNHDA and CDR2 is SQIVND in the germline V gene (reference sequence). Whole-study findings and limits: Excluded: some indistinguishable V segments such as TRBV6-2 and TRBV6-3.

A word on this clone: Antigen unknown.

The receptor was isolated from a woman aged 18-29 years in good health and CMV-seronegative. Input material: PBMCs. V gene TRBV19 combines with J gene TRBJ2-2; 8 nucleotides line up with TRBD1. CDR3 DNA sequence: TGTGCCAGTAGTATATGGCAGGGGGCGAGCGGGGAGCTGTTTTTT. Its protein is CASSIWQGASGELFF. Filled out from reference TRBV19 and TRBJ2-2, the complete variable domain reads DGGITQSPKYLFRKEGQNVTLSCEQNLNHDAMYWYRQDPGQGLRLIYYSQIVNDFQKGDIAEGYSVSREKKESFPLTVTSAQKNPTAFYLCASSIWQGASGELFFGEGSRLTVL.